This TCR beta chain is drawn from a study of cytomegalovirus exposure and HLA in healthy donors. Across the whole study: Falling in the Caucasian-associated ancestry cluster were 65% to 90% of 398 genotyped donors.

In the PCR, 60 Vbeta and 13 Jbeta primers were used. The data were produced by immunoSEQ multiplex PCR, yet TCRdb's version contains in-frame clones alone and is incomplete. The profile shows over 65,000 clones, around 77% of them singletons. Whole-study findings and limits: A prior analysis recorded that most TCR beta V segments were productive about 87% or about 30% of the time. The classifier was said to identify cytomegalovirus status with high specificity and sensitivity. Prediction of most subjects' HLA-A and HLA-B alleles by TCR beta sequences was reportedly accurate.

In germline, CDR1 is SEHNR, CDR2 FQNEAQ (reference sequence). The CDR3 runs to 15 residues. Trimming took 8 bases from V and 2 from J; bases not matched to a gene: 6. Note on this clone: Its antigen is not identified.

The sequence derives from a man over 45 in good health and CMV-seronegative. The rearrangement joins TRBV7-9 to TRBJ2-5, with 12 positions matching TRBD2. Input material: PBMCs. The CDR3 reads CASVLAGGKQETQYF. As DNA, the CDR3 is TGTGCCAGCGTACTAGCGGGGGGAAAACAAGAGACCCAGTACTTC.